These 10 T cell receptor beta chains originate from one sample sequenced in a study of human thymus T cells. Profiled with immunoSEQ multiplex PCR; TCRdb holds only in-frame clones, not every one. Of about 46,000 clones in the sample, approximately 95% were seen once. The specimen was blood. Receptors were obtained from a girl under three years old with a congenital heart defect but otherwise immunologically healthy.

The rearrangement joins TRBV15 to TRBJ2-3, with D possibly matching TRBD1 (6 bases). CDR1 LNHNV and CDR2 YYDKDF come from the germline V gene (reference sequence). The V end lost 1 base, the J end lost 1 base, and 9 bases lay between the germline ends. This CDR3 is 15 amino acids long. The CDR3 bases are TGTGCCACCAGCAGAGGACAGGAAGGCACAGATACGCAGTATTTT. It specifies CATSRGQEGTDTQYF. Together with reference TRBV15 and TRBJ2-3, the CDR3 gives the full variable domain: DAMVIQNPRYQVTQFGKPVTLSCSQTLNHNVMYWYQQKSSQAPKLLFHYYDKDFNNEADTPDNFQSRRPNTSFCFLDIRSPGLGDTAMYLCATSRGQEGTDTQYFGPGTRLTVL.

This chain connects TRBV10-2 to TRBJ2-3; possibly TRBD2 for D (6 bases). The CDR3 is made up of 12 amino acids. The germline V and J ends were trimmed by 7 bases and 4 bases, with 9 bases remaining between them. CDR1 and CDR2 from the germline V gene are WSHSY and SAAADI. CDR3 sequence (DNA): TGCGCCAGCACCGGGAGAGCAGATACGCAGTATTTT. It specifies CASTGRADTQYF.

V is TRBV7-6 and J is TRBJ2-7; 9 bases align to TRBD2. Looked up from germline, CDR1 is SGHVS and CDR2 is FNYEAQ. The V and J ends lost 2 bases and 2 bases, in that order; junction bases with no gene match: 13. The CDR3 is made up of 18 amino acids. The DNA for the CDR3 is TGTGCCAGCAGCTTACGGGGCGGGAGGGCCGTCCTCACCTACGAGCAGTACTTC. It translates to CASSLRGGRAVLTYEQYF.

The chain has TRBV11-2 and TRBJ2-5; 12 bases line up with TRBD2. V was clipped by 6 bases and J by 5 bases; unmatched bases: 1. The CDR3 spans 13 residues. Germline CDR1 SGHAT, CDR2 FQNNGV. This CDR3 reads CASRLAGGETQYF. Written as DNA, the CDR3 is TGTGCCAGCAGACTAGCGGGAGGCGAGACCCAGTACTTC.

V gene TRBV2 combines with J gene TRBJ1-2; D is unresolved. Looked up from germline, CDR1 is SNHLY and CDR2 is FYNNEI. The CDR3 runs 11 residues. Trimming stripped 1 base from V and 5 bases from J, with 2 bases between. CDR3 sequence reads: CASSEGYGYTF. The CDR3 DNA reads TGTGCCAGCAGTGAAGGGTATGGCTACACCTTC.

This chain joins TRBV19 and TRBJ2-3; 9 bases line up with TRBD1. V lost 9 bases and J lost 3; bases outside the gene matches: 7. The germline V gene has CDR1 LNHDA and CDR2 SQIVND (reference sequence). The CDR3 has 14 amino acids. The CDR3 region is CASNRGRWTDTQYF. In nucleotides, the CDR3 is TGTGCCAGCAACAGGGGGCGTTGGACAGATACGCAGTATTTT.

This clone showed up just once. The chain combines TRBV6-5 with TRBJ1-3; D call uncertain. The CDR3 length is 11 residues. V shed 5 bases and J shed 4 bases, with 3 bases lying between them. CDR1 and CDR2 from the germline V gene are MNHEY and SVGAGI. CDR3 residues: CASSQGNTIYF. The CDR3 region has the DNA TGTGCCAGCAGTCAAGGAAACACCATATATTTT.

The chain couples TRBV5-6 to TRBJ1-2; the D is unclear. V lost 0 bases to trimming and J lost 4 bases, with 7 bases between them. Germline CDR1 reads SGHDT; CDR2 reads YYEEEE. The CDR3 totals 13 residues. CDR3 sequence: CASSLAAPYGYTF. The CDR3 nucleotides read TGTGCCAGCAGCTTGGCGGCGCCCTATGGCTACACCTTC.

The chain carries TRBV12-5 and TRBJ2-1; no clear D gene. Trimming left V 0 bases short and J 6 bases short, with 6 bases between. Germline lookup yields CDR1 LGHNT and CDR2 FRNRAP. CDR3 length equals 13 residues. Here the CDR3 reads CASGLVLFNEQFF. The DNA for the CDR3 is TGTGCTAGTGGTTTGGTACTGTTCAATGAGCAGTTCTTC.

This chain uses TRBV5-1 with TRBJ1-2, with D unresolved. Trimming removed 1 base from V and 0 bases from J, with 7 bases in between. This CDR3 comprises 14 residues. Germline CDR1 is SGHRS and CDR2 is YFSETQ. CDR3 sequence: CASSLQQPNYGYTF. CDR3 bases: TGCGCCAGCAGCTTGCAACAGCCTAACTATGGCTACACCTTC.